The 9 T cell receptor beta chains listed next were all sequenced from one sample in a study of cytomegalovirus exposure and HLA in healthy donors. Primers for the PCR totalled 60 Vbeta and 13 Jbeta. Repertoires were generated with immunoSEQ multiplex PCR, while TCRdb's copy carries only in-frame clones and drops some. This sample has 100,000 or so clones; roughly 80% occur once, and the top ten carry about 8.3%. Specimen: PBMCs. These receptors were taken from a woman between 40 and 50 years old in good health and CMV-seropositive.

This chain uses TRBV7-9 with TRBJ1-6; D might be TRBD1 (6 bases). V lost 2 bases, J lost 5 bases, and 10 bases lay in between. The germline V gene encodes CDR1 SEHNR and CDR2 FQNEAQ (reference sequence). This CDR3 comprises 15 residues. The CDR3 DNA follows: TGTGCCAGCAGCTTACAGGGGTTAGATAATTCACCCCTCCACTTT. It is translated as CASSLQGLDNSPLHF.

This clone was counted only a few times. The chain employs TRBV27 and TRBJ2-7; D gene uncertain. The CDR3 consists of 17 residues. CDR1 and CDR2 (germline): MNHEY, SMNVEV (reference sequence). V lost 5 bases, J lost 5 bases, and 25 bases lay in between. The CDR3 coding sequence is TGTGCCAGCAGTGAAAACACTCCAAGCTCCACCGAGGACGAGCAGTACTTC. Its translation is CASSENTPSSTEDEQYF.

This clone was recorded once. The rearrangement joins TRBV28 to TRBJ2-7; the match to TRBD2 covers 8 bases. With 3 bases clipped from V and 6 bases from J, the junction kept 10 bases outside the gene matches. CDR1 and CDR2 from the germline V gene are MDHEN and SYDVKM. The CDR3 has 15 amino acids. DNA for the CDR3: TGTGCCAGCAGTTTTCTCAAAGCGGGGGTTGGCGAGCAGTACTTC. This encodes CASSFLKAGVGEQYF.

For the CDR3, the DNA is TGCGCCAGCAGTGTACAGGGAGTTCAAGCTTTCTTT. The encoded protein is CASSVQGVQAFF. This chain links TRBV10-2 with TRBJ1-1, with D perhaps matching TRBD1 (6 bases). Germline CDR1 WSHSY, CDR2 SAAADI. With 4 bases removed from V and 9 bases from J, the gap between germline ends came to 12 bases. The CDR3 runs 12 residues.

The rearrangement uses TRBV7-9 and TRBJ2-2; D is unresolved. Germline V lookup: CDR1 SEHNR, CDR2 FQNEAQ (reference sequence). The CDR3 covers 12 residues. Trimming cost V 8 bases and J 6 bases, with 10 bases left between them. The CDR3 DNA is TGTGCCAGCCTAAGCTTGTCCGGGGAGCTGTTTTTT. This encodes CASLSLSGELFF. Variable domain in full (rest from reference TRBV7-9 and TRBJ2-2): DTGVSQNPRHKITKRGQNVTFRCDPISEHNRLYWYRQTLGQGPEFLTYFQNEAQLEKSRLLSDRFSAERPKGSFSTLEIQRTEQGDSAMYLCASLSLSGELFFGEGSRLTVL.

The chain carries TRBV28 and TRBJ1-4, with D uncertain. Germline V gene data show CDR1 as MDHEN and CDR2 as SYDVKM. CDR3 length: 21 amino acids. Trimming took 4 bases from V and 1 from J, leaving 28 bases between them. Here the CDR3 reads CASSYIEGPRTAERTNEKLFF. Here the CDR3 DNA reads TGTGCCAGCAGTTACATTGAGGGTCCACGGACCGCCGAGCGAACTAATGAAAAACTGTTTTTT.

V and J are TRBV19 and TRBJ2-1, with TRBD2 as a possible D gene (5 bases). The V end lost 5 bases, the J end lost 10 bases, and 12 bases lay between the germline ends. Germline CDR1 and CDR2: LNHDA and SQIVND (reference sequence). The CDR3 has 12 amino acids. Here the CDR3 reads CASSPVRGEQFF. In DNA, the CDR3 is TGTGCCAGTAGTCCAGTGAGAGGGGAGCAGTTCTTC.

The V call is TRBV5-1, the J call TRBJ1-2, with 8 nucleotides matching TRBD1. Germline V CDR1 and CDR2: SGHRS, YFSETQ. This CDR3 has 20 residues. V lost 2 bases, J lost 4 bases, and 22 bases stayed unmatched. The CDR3 loop reads CASSLAALTRGREGGYGYTF. The DNA of the CDR3 is TGCGCCAGCAGCTTAGCTGCTTTGACCAGGGGGCGCGAAGGGGGCTATGGCTACACCTTC.

The genes are TRBV7-8 and TRBJ2-2, with no clear D. The CDR3 totals 17 residues. V dropped 5 bases and J dropped 1 base, with 17 bases sitting between them. The germline V gene encodes CDR1 SGHVS and CDR2 FQNEAQ. This chain's CDR3 is CASSRNGWQRNTGELFF. In DNA form, the CDR3 reads TGTGCCAGCAGCCGTAATGGGTGGCAGCGGAACACCGGGGAGCTGTTTTTT. The complete variable domain, with remaining parts taken from reference TRBV7-8 and TRBJ2-2, reads GAGVSQSPRYKVAKRGQDVALRCDPISGHVSLFWYQQALGQGPEFLTYFQNEAQLDKSGLPSDRFFAERPEGSVSTLKIQRTQQEDSAVYLCASSRNGWQRNTGELFFGEGSRLTVL.